This T cell receptor beta chain was identified in a study of T cell repertoires in cytomegalovirus infection. The V segment lost 6 bases and the J segment 4 bases; nucleotides outside the gene matches: 4. This CDR3 spans 13 amino acids. Germline loops: CDR1 DFQATT, CDR2 SNEGSKA (reference sequence). TCRdb re-called the reads with MiXCR, one entry per CDR3 protein. The sample has 250,000 or so distinct CDR3 sequences; more than 15% are singletons. The J gene is TRBJ2-2, the V gene TRBV20-1; 8 bases align to TRBD1. The source material was CD8+ T cells from PBMCs. The receptor was isolated from a human donor in good health (CMV status not recorded). Some clones in this sample may be carry-over from other donors' samples. The CDR3 spells CSAVDRGTGELFF. In DNA form, the CDR3 reads TGCAGTGCCGTAGACAGGGGCACCGGGGAGCTGTTTTTT.